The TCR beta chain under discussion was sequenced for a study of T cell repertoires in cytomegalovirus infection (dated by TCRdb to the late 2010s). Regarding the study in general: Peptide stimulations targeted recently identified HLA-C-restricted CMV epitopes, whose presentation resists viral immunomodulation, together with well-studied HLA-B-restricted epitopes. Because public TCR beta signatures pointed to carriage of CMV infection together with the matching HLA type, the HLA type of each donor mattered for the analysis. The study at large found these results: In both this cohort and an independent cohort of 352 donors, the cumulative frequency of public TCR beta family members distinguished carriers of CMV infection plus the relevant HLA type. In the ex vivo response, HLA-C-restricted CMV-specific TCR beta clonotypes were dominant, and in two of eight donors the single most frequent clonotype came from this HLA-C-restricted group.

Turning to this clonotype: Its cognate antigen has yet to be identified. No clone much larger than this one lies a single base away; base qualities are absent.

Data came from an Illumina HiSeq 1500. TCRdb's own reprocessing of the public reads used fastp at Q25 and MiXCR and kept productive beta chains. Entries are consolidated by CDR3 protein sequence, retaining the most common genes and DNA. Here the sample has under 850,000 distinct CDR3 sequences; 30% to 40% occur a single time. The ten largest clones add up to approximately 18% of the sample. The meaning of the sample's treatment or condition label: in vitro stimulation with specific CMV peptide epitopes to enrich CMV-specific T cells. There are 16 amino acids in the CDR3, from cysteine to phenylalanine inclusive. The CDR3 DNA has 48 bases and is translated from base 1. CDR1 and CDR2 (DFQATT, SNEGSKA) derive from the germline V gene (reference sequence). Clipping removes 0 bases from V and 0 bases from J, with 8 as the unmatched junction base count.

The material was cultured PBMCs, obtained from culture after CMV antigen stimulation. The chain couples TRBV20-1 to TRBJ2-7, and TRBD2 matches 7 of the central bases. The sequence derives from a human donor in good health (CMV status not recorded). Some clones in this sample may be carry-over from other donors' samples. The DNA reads TGCAGTGCTAGAGATTGGGAGGGAACCCGCTCCTACGAGCAGTACTTC. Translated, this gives CSARDWEGTRSYEQYF.